The clone carrying this TCR beta chain was seen more than once but under ten times. The sample comes from a study of patients and donors after allogeneic stem cell transplantation. The CDR3 spans 15 residues. Germline CDR1 is SGHNT and CDR2 is YYREEE (reference sequence). V was shortened by 0 bases and J by 0 bases, with 9 bases between the two germline ends. TCRdb independently ran MiXCR on the RT-PCR reads; one entry per CDR3 protein. The data hold about 230,000 distinct CDR3 sequences, with about 14% observed a single time. The sequenced sample was blood, either unsorted or a sorted T cell fraction (not recorded which). The J gene is TRBJ1-2, the V gene TRBV5-4; tentatively, D is TRBD1 (5 bases). This TCR derives from a human donor who was either an allogeneic HSCT recipient or a stem cell or donor lymphocyte infusion donor (not recorded which). It is not recorded whose cells these are; they may come from a transplant donor. DNA of the CDR3: TGTGCCAGCAGCTTGGCGGGGCTTACTAACTATGGCTACACCTTC. Amino acid sequence: CASSLAGLTNYGYTF.